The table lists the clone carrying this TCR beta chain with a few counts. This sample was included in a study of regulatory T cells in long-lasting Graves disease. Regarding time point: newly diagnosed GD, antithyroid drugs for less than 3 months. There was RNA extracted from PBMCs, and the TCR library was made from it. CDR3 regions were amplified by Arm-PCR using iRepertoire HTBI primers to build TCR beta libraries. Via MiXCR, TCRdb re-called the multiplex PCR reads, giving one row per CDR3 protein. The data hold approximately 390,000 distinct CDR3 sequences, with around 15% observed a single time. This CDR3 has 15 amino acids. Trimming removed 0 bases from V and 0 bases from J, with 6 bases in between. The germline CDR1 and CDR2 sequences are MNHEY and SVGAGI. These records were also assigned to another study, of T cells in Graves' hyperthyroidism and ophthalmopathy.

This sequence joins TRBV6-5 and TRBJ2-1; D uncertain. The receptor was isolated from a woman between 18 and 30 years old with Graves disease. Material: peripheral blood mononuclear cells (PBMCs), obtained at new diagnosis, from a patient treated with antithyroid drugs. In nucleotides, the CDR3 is TGTGCCAGCAGTTACTCGATTGCCTCCTACAATGAGCAGTTCTTC. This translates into CASSYSIASYNEQFF.